One and the same sample provided the 10 T cell receptor beta chains below, sequenced in a study of control samples from healthy donors and cancer patients. The data were produced by immunoSEQ multiplex PCR, yet TCRdb's version contains in-frame clones alone and is incomplete. The sample has under 150,000 clones, 89% seen once; the top ten hold 6% to 9.5%. Sequencing input: PBMCs. These receptors were obtained from a man aged 45-60 years with head and neck cancer.

The chain couples TRBV30 to TRBJ2-5; the match to TRBD2 covers 14 bases. V lost 1 base to trimming and J lost 8 bases; unmatched junction nucleotides: 3. This CDR3 is 14 amino acids long. Germline V gene sequence: CDR1 GTSNPN, CDR2 SVGIG (reference sequence). This CDR3 is CAWSGLAGGPTQYF. The CDR3 DNA sequence: TGTGCCTGGAGTGGACTAGCGGGGGGGCCCACCCAGTACTTC.

The CDR3 DNA sequence: TGTGCCAGCAGTATTCAAGAGACCCAGTACTTC. Protein sequence: CASSIQETQYF. The chain joins TRBV2 to TRBJ2-5, with D uncertain. V lost 5 bases to trimming and J lost 2 bases, with 3 bases between them. The CDR3 loop spans 11 amino acids. CDR1 SNHLY and CDR2 FYNNEI come from the germline V gene.

The chain recombines TRBV6-6 with TRBJ1-6, with a weak D call TRBD1 (5 bases). The CDR3 length is 15 residues. Germline loops: CDR1 MNHNY, CDR2 SVGAGI (reference sequence). The V and J ends lost 3 bases and 6 bases respectively, with 12 bases between them. The CDR3 here is CASSYEGWGNSPLHF. The CDR3 DNA is TGTGCCAGCAGTTATGAGGGGTGGGGTAATTCACCCCTCCACTTT.

The V call is TRBV7-9, the J call TRBJ1-2; D is possibly TRBD1 (5 bases). CDR3 length: 16 amino acids. V lost 2 bases and J lost 4, with 17 bases in between. Germline CDR1 and CDR2: SEHNR and FQNEAQ (reference sequence). The CDR3 loop reads CASSLTPAGGGYGYTF. CDR3 nucleotide sequence: TGTGCCAGCAGCTTAACCCCGGCAGGTGGGGGCTATGGCTACACCTTC.

J is TRBJ2-7 and V is TRBV25-1; 8 bases line up with TRBD1. V shed 11 bases, J shed 5 bases, and the junction held 11 bases outside the gene matches. The germline gives CDR1 MGHDK, CDR2 SYGVNS. This CDR3 spans 13 amino acids. The CDR3 coding sequence is TGTGCCGGGGGACGGGACAGGATACACGAGCAGTACTTC. This translates into CAGGRDRIHEQYF.

This chain joins TRBV7-9 and TRBJ1-1, with 10 bases matching TRBD1. The V gene's germline CDR1 is SEHNR and CDR2 FQNEAQ (reference sequence). This CDR3 is 14 amino acids long. The junction had 5 bases not matched to a gene; V was cut back by 6 bases and J by 4 bases. This chain's CDR3 is CASRPRDRGTEAFF. CDR3 DNA: TGTGCCAGCAGACCTAGGGACAGGGGCACTGAAGCTTTCTTT.

The CDR3 is CASSYGGDETQYF. CDR3 nucleotides: TGTGCCAGCAGTTACGGCGGGGACGAGACCCAGTACTTC. The V gene is TRBV6-5, the J gene TRBJ2-5; possible D gene TRBD2, 6 bases. Germline lookup yields CDR1 MNHEY and CDR2 SVGAGI. The CDR3 sequence is 13 residues long. The ends were cut back, 2 bases at V and 5 bases at J, with 9 bases in the middle.

This rearrangement joins TRBV28 to TRBJ2-7; TRBD2 is a possible D gene (6 bases). The germline gives CDR1 MDHEN, CDR2 SYDVKM. This CDR3 region has 14 residues. The V gene lost 5 bases and the J gene lost 3 bases, with 14 bases spanning the gap. The CDR3 protein is CASSSPGTYYEQYF. The CDR3 nucleotides are TGTGCCAGCAGTAGTCCCGGGACTTACTACGAGCAGTACTTC.

This clone was detected only a few times. The chain uses TRBV5-1 and TRBJ1-2; TRBD1 is a possible D gene (5 bases). CDR3 length equals 17 residues. The V and J ends lost 4 bases and 2 bases respectively, with 21 bases between them. The germline gives CDR1 SGHRS, CDR2 YFSETQ. DNA of the CDR3: TGCGCCAGCAGCCCCCTTTTCGGGGGAATGGGGAACTATGGCTACACCTTC. It encodes CASSPLFGGMGNYGYTF.

This rearrangement joins TRBV2 to TRBJ2-7, with D maybe TRBD1 (5 bases). The germline V gene encodes CDR1 SNHLY and CDR2 FYNNEI. V gave up 5 bases and J gave up 2 bases, with 13 bases separating them. There are 14 residues in the CDR3. The CDR3 region is CASSSGWAPYEQYF. CDR3 in DNA: TGTGCCAGCAGTTCAGGGTGGGCCCCCTACGAGCAGTACTTC.